These 24 T cell receptor beta chains share one sample of origin, sequenced in a study of blood T cell repertoires in COVID-19. Clones were read by immunoSEQ multiplex PCR, and TCRdb kept only the in-frame ones, dropping some. The profile shows about 20,000 clones, just over 90% of them singletons. Input material: peripheral blood. The source of these receptors is a human donor in a cohort sampled during active COVID-19.

The chain couples TRBV10-2 to TRBJ2-1; 7 bases agree with TRBD1. Trimming at V came to 6 bases and at J to 2 bases, leaving 10 bases not matched to a gene. This CDR3 has 16 amino acids. CDR1 WSHSY and CDR2 SAAADI come from the germline V gene. The CDR3 here is CASRGTGTEAYNEQFF. CDR3 nucleotide sequence: TGCGCCAGCAGGGGAACCGGGACAGAGGCCTACAATGAGCAGTTCTTC.

The chain has TRBV2 and TRBJ2-3; 8 bases agree with TRBD2. This CDR3 has 16 residues. CDR1 and CDR2 from the germline V gene are SNHLY and FYNNEI. The V segment lost 0 bases and the J segment 9 bases; nucleotides outside the gene matches: 11. The CDR3 loop reads CASSEARLAHGRTQYF. In nucleotides, the CDR3 is TGTGCCAGCAGTGAAGCGCGACTAGCGCACGGGAGGACGCAGTATTTT.

The V gene is TRBV7-3, the J gene TRBJ2-2; 8 bases are shared with TRBD2. V was pared by 3 bases and J by 5 bases, with 11 bases of the junction left unmatched. Germline V CDR1 and CDR2: SGHTA, FQGTGA. CDR3 length: 17 residues. The CDR3 DNA reads TGTGCCAGCAGCTTCCGCGGGATAGCGGGAAGAACCGGGGAGCTGTTTTTT. It encodes CASSFRGIAGRTGELFF.

The V gene is TRBV12-3 or TRBV12-4, the J gene TRBJ1-1; D is unresolved. The CDR3 is made up of 13 amino acids. V was cut by 6 bases and J by 1 base, with 9 bases left in between. The CDR3 DNA follows: TGTGCCAGCAGGACTATTGGGAACACTGAAGCTTTCTTT. Its protein is CASRTIGNTEAFF.

This clone was counted a single time. The rearrangement uses TRBV7-9 and TRBJ2-5; no reliable D call. The V end lost 1 base, the J end lost 5 bases, and 5 bases lay between the germline ends. This CDR3 contains 12 residues. The V gene's germline CDR1 is SEHNR and CDR2 FQNEAQ (reference sequence). CDR3 protein: CASSLVSETQYF. The CDR3 bases are TGTGCCAGCAGCTTAGTTTCGGAGACCCAGTACTTC.

The V gene is TRBV3-1 (or the pseudogene TRBV3-2), the J gene TRBJ2-7; 7 positions match TRBD1. With V trimmed by 4 bases and J by 0 bases, 12 bases remained unmatched. The germline gives CDR1 LGHDT, CDR2 YNNKEL (reference sequence). This CDR3 region has 17 residues. The CDR3 protein is CASSLTRGRGSSYEQYF. For the CDR3, the DNA is TGTGCCAGCAGCCTTACAAGGGGCAGGGGGAGCTCCTACGAGCAGTACTTC.

The rearrangement uses TRBV29-1 and TRBJ2-5; TRBD2 aligns across 11 bases. Per germline, CDR1 SQVTM and CDR2 ANQGSEA. V shed 4 bases and J 5 bases; nucleotides not matched to a gene: 6. The CDR3 length is 14 residues. CDR3 in DNA: TGCAGCGTTGCTCCTAGCGGGAGGAAGGAGACCCAGTACTTC. As protein: CSVAPSGRKETQYF.

The chain couples TRBV5-5 to TRBJ2-7; 8 bases are a match to TRBD1. Germline-derived CDR1 and CDR2 are SGHKS and YYEKEE (reference sequence). V trimming: 4 bases; J trimming: 0 bases; junction bases outside the gene matches: 6. The CDR3 loop spans 15 amino acids. CDR3 sequence: CASSPQGALSYEQYF. Here the CDR3 DNA reads TGTGCCAGCAGCCCTCAGGGGGCCCTCTCCTACGAGCAGTACTTC.

CDR3 DNA sequence: TGCGCCAGCAGACTCGACAGTTATAGCAATCAGCCCCAGCATTTT. Its protein product is CASRLDSYSNQPQHF. This rearrangement joins TRBV5-1 to TRBJ1-5; possible D gene TRBD1, 5 bases. The germline V and J ends were trimmed by 5 bases and 0 bases, with 12 bases remaining between them. This CDR3 contains 15 residues. Germline values: CDR1 SGHRS, CDR2 YFSETQ. Using reference TRBV5-1 and TRBJ1-5 for the parts outside the CDR3, the full variable domain is KAGVTQTPRYLIKTRGQQVTLSCSPISGHRSVSWYQQTPGQGLQFLFEYFSETQRNKGNFPGRFSGRQFSNSRSEMNVSTLELGDSALYLCASRLDSYSNQPQHFGDGTRLSIL.

This chain uses TRBV19 with TRBJ2-4, with 7 bases aligning to TRBD1. CDR3 length: 13 residues. Losses at the gene ends were 5 bases for V and 4 bases for J; bases not matched to a gene: 2. Germline assignment: CDR1 LNHDA and CDR2 SQIVND (reference sequence). The CDR3 loop reads CASSPGQKNIQYF. The DNA of the CDR3 is TGTGCCAGTAGTCCGGGACAGAAAAACATTCAGTACTTC.

V and J are TRBV29-1 and TRBJ2-1, with 16 bases identical to TRBD2. Germline lookup yields CDR1 SQVTM and CDR2 ANQGSEA. V gave up 6 bases and J gave up 0 bases; unmatched junction bases: 11. The CDR3 spans 19 residues. In nucleotides, the CDR3 is TGCAGCGTGTGGCCGTTCGGGACTAGCGGGAGGGACTCCTACAATGAGCAGTTCTTC. Its translation is CSVWPFGTSGRDSYNEQFF.

This chain links TRBV30 with TRBJ2-7; 10 bases are a match to TRBD2. V was pared by 8 bases and J by 2 bases, with 15 bases of the junction left unmatched. CDR3 length equals 16 residues. Germline V lookup: CDR1 GTSNPN, CDR2 SVGIG (reference sequence). Written as DNA, the CDR3 is TGTGCCGGATCAACACCCATAGCGGGAGGTGCCTACGAGCAGTACTTC. It specifies CAGSTPIAGGAYEQYF.

The chain couples TRBV11-2 to TRBJ2-6, with a possible D match to TRBD1 (5 bases). The V end was cut by 5 bases, the J end by 1 base, with 9 bases between. CDR1 and CDR2 from the germline V gene are SGHAT and FQNNGV. The CDR3 covers 15 residues. CDR3 amino acids: CASSIRVSGANVLTF. CDR3 coding DNA: TGTGCCAGCAGCATCAGGGTTTCTGGGGCCAACGTCCTGACTTTC.

The rearrangement uses TRBV7-9 and TRBJ2-1, with 7 bases lining up with TRBD1. V shed 5 bases and J 9 bases; nucleotides not matched to a gene: 10. The germline V gene encodes CDR1 SEHNR and CDR2 FQNEAQ (reference sequence). The CDR3 length is 14 residues. The CDR3 bases are TGTGCCAGCAGCCTTAAGCTGCAGGGGGTTGAGCAGTTCTTC. This sequence encodes CASSLKLQGVEQFF.

This chain connects TRBV18 to TRBJ1-2; 7 bases agree with TRBD1. This CDR3 spans 15 amino acids. V lost 3 bases to trimming and J lost 4 bases; unmatched junction nucleotides: 8. From germline, CDR1 is KGHSH and CDR2 LQKENI. CDR3 region: CASSPQGNRGYGYTF. Here the CDR3 DNA reads TGTGCCAGCTCACCCCAGGGGAACAGGGGCTATGGCTACACCTTC. Combining the CDR3 with reference TRBV18 and TRBJ1-2 gives the whole variable domain NAGVMQNPRHLVRRRGQEARLRCSPMKGHSHVYWYRQLPEEGLKFMVYLQKENIIDESGMPKERFSAEFPKEGPSILRIQQVVRGDSAAYFCASSPQGNRGYGYTFGSGTRLTVV.

Only a few counts were recorded for this clone. The chain carries TRBV7-8 and TRBJ1-1, with D tentatively TRBD1 (6 bases). Between the trimmed V and J ends, which lost 5 bases and 6 bases, there was a span of 16 bases. The CDR3 consists of 14 residues. The V gene's germline CDR1 is SGHVS and CDR2 FQNEAQ. The CDR3 nucleotides read TGTGCCAGCAGCCGGCAGGGGTTGGTCGCTGAAGCTTTCTTT. Its protein product is CASSRQGLVAEAFF.

This clone appeared once. The chain couples TRBV5-1 to TRBJ2-3; tentative D call: TRBD1 (5 bases). Germline CDR1 and CDR2: SGHRS and YFSETQ. Trimming took 0 bases from V and 2 from J, leaving 7 bases between them. There are 14 residues in the CDR3. The CDR3 protein is CASSLEGVTDTQYF. The CDR3 nucleotides are TGCGCCAGCAGCTTGGAAGGGGTCACAGATACGCAGTATTTT. The complete variable domain, with remaining parts taken from reference TRBV5-1 and TRBJ2-3, reads KAGVTQTPRYLIKTRGQQVTLSCSPISGHRSVSWYQQTPGQGLQFLFEYFSETQRNKGNFPGRFSGRQFSNSRSEMNVSTLELGDSALYLCASSLEGVTDTQYFGPGTRLTVL.

The CDR3 loop reads CASSLRPGGYTDTQYF. In nucleotides, the CDR3 is TGTGCCAGCAGCTTAAGGCCGGGGGGATACACAGATACGCAGTATTTT. The chain links TRBV7-6 to TRBJ2-3; TRBD2 matches at 7 bases. J was trimmed by 2 bases and V by 2 bases; bases with no gene match: 7. Germline lookup yields CDR1 SGHVS and CDR2 FNYEAQ. The CDR3 runs to 16 residues.

The count of this clone is one. V usage is TRBV6-6 and J usage is TRBJ1-1; D is unresolved. Germline CDR1 is MNHNY and CDR2 is SVGAGI (reference sequence). V dropped 0 bases and J dropped 2 bases, with 13 bases sitting between them. The CDR3 length is 16 residues. The CDR3 region is CASSYSMAGTNTEAFF. The CDR3 DNA reads as TGTGCCAGCAGTTACTCTATGGCAGGAACAAACACTGAAGCTTTCTTT.

The rearrangement links TRBV6-1 to TRBJ2-3; 8 positions agree with TRBD2. The CDR3 spans 16 residues. Germline trimming cut 2 bases from V and 6 bases from J; bases unmatched to any gene: 10. Germline V CDR1 and CDR2: MNHNS, SASEGT. In nucleotides, the CDR3 is TGTGCCAGCAGTGAACGGACGGGAGGGAGGACGGATACGCAGTATTTT. This codes for CASSERTGGRTDTQYF.

J is TRBJ2-5 and V is TRBV24-1; TRBD2 matches 7 bases. Germline CDR1 KGHDR, CDR2 SFDVKD. The J segment lost 4 bases and the V segment lost 5 bases, leaving 0 bases of the junction unmatched. The CDR3 runs 12 residues. CDR3 residues: CATSGGGETQYF. DNA of the CDR3: TGTGCCACCAGTGGGGGGGGAGAGACCCAGTACTTC.

The chain's CDR3 is CASRAEGAAYTEAFF. The CDR3 bases are TGTGCCAGCAGAGCCGAGGGGGCGGCGTACACTGAAGCTTTCTTT. V usage is TRBV6-6 and J usage is TRBJ1-1; 7 positions match TRBD1. There are 15 residues in the CDR3. The germline gives CDR1 MNHNY, CDR2 SVGAGI (reference sequence). Losses at the gene ends were 6 bases for V and 3 bases for J; bases not matched to a gene: 10.

The chain links TRBV6-5 to TRBJ2-1, with D possibly TRBD2 on 5 matching bases. Looked up from germline, CDR1 is MNHEY and CDR2 is SVGAGI. The length of the CDR3 is 13 residues. V was clipped by 2 bases and J by 8 bases, with 10 bases between them. The CDR3 sequence is CASSYGLRDEQFF. CDR3 nucleotide sequence: TGTGCCAGCAGTTACGGACTTCGGGATGAGCAGTTCTTC.

The chain uses TRBV3-1 (or the pseudogene TRBV3-2) and TRBJ2-7; 7 bases are shared with TRBD1. The ends lost 7 bases at V and 3 bases at J; junction bases unmatched: 3. Germline V lookup: CDR1 LGHDT, CDR2 YNNKEL (reference sequence). The CDR3 loop spans 12 amino acids. CDR3 DNA sequence: TGTGCCAGCACCGGACAGGACTACGAGCAGTACTTC. It is translated as CASTGQDYEQYF.